Presented here are 9 T cell receptor beta chains from one specimen sequenced in a study of cytomegalovirus exposure and HLA in healthy donors. The study ran its PCR with 60 Vbeta and 13 Jbeta primers. Some clones are missing from TCRdb's copy, which holds only in-frame ones; the method was immunoSEQ multiplex PCR. The sample contains under 100,000 clones, around three quarters of which appear only once. The source material was PBMCs. The receptors originated from a woman between 45 and 65 years old in good health and CMV-seropositive.

The rearrangement links TRBV4-3 to TRBJ2-1; D gene uncertain. Germline V gene data show CDR1 as LGHNA and CDR2 as YSLEER. This CDR3 is 13 amino acids long. V shed 0 bases and J shed 8 bases, with 8 bases lying between them. The DNA of the CDR3 is TGCGCCAGCAGCCAAGAGCGTCGGGATGAGCAGTTCTTC. Translation gives CASSQERRDEQFF.

This clone was recorded a few times. The chain combines TRBV11-1 with TRBJ1-3; D not certain. The CDR3 extends over 15 amino acids. The V gene lost 2 bases and the J gene lost 0 bases, with 8 bases spanning the gap. Germline V gene data show CDR1 as SGHAT and CDR2 as FQDESV (reference sequence). The CDR3 here is CASSLSRTSGNTIYF. CDR3 bases: TGTGCCAGCAGCTTAAGCCGCACCTCTGGAAACACCATATATTTT.

The gene calls are TRBV7-2 and TRBJ2-7; 8 positions agree with TRBD1. Germline V gene lookup returns CDR1 SGHTA and CDR2 FQGNSA. CDR3 length equals 14 residues. Unmatched junction bases numbered 4, after V lost 3 bases and J lost 3 bases. The chain's CDR3 is CASSFQTGDYEQYF. As DNA, the CDR3 is TGTGCCAGCAGCTTTCAGACAGGGGACTACGAGCAGTACTTC.

This clone was picked up one time. For the CDR3, the DNA is TGTGCCAGCAGTCCTCAGGGGGCTGGCAATCAGCCCCAGCATTTT. Translation: CASSPQGAGNQPQHF. The chain recombines TRBV6-5 with TRBJ1-5; TRBD1 agrees at 8 bases. The CDR3 totals 15 residues. Germline V lookup: CDR1 MNHEY, CDR2 SVGAGI. With V trimmed by 5 bases and J by 2 bases, 5 bases remained unmatched.

The V call is TRBV5-1, the J call TRBJ1-2; 8 bases line up with TRBD1. Germline CDR1 reads SGHRS; CDR2 reads YFSETQ. The V segment lost 3 bases and the J segment 6 bases; nucleotides outside the gene matches: 7. The CDR3 totals 14 residues. The CDR3 bases are TGCGCCAGCAGCTCCAGGGGGCAAGGCAATGGCTACACCTTC. This gives the protein CASSSRGQGNGYTF.

This chain uses TRBV7-6 with TRBJ1-1; TRBD1 matches 10 bases. Germline CDR1 reads SGHVS; CDR2 reads FNYEAQ. The CDR3 runs 14 residues. Trimming removed 3 bases from V and 8 bases from J; junction bases left unmatched: 6. This CDR3 is CASSLATGGAEAFF. The CDR3 DNA reads as TGTGCCAGCAGCTTGGCGACAGGGGGCGCGGAAGCTTTCTTT.

This chain links TRBV11-1 with TRBJ1-1; tentative D call: TRBD1 (6 bases). V was shortened by 10 bases and J by 4 bases, with 16 bases between the two germline ends. Germline V CDR1 and CDR2: SGHAT, FQDESV (reference sequence). This CDR3 is 13 amino acids long. CDR3: CATTLGGGTEAFF. CDR3 in DNA: TGTGCCACGACGTTAGGGGGTGGCACTGAAGCTTTCTTT.

The chain recombines TRBV5-1 with TRBJ2-7, with TRBD1 as a possible D gene (6 bases). The V end was cut by 3 bases, the J end by 2 bases, with 18 bases between. The germline V gene has CDR1 SGHRS and CDR2 YFSETQ. This CDR3 is 16 amino acids long. Here the CDR3 reads CASSSLVDRPPYEQYF. Written as DNA, the CDR3 is TGCGCCAGCAGCTCTCTTGTTGACAGGCCACCCTACGAGCAGTACTTC.

The chain has TRBV2 and TRBJ2-3; 9 bases are shared with TRBD2. V lost 10 bases to trimming and J lost 4 bases; unmatched junction nucleotides: 12. CDR3 size: 15 residues. Germline V gene lookup returns CDR1 SNHLY and CDR2 FYNNEI. DNA of the CDR3: TGTGCCAACAAGGGCGGGAGGGCCGTCGCAGATACGCAGTATTTT. It specifies CANKGGRAVADTQYF.